Following are 9 T cell receptor beta chains from one sample sequenced in a study of early T cells in non-severe SARS-CoV-2 infection. From the 5' RACE reads, TCRdb called clonotypes with MiXCR, one entry per CDR3 protein. Found here are roughly 57,000 distinct CDR3 sequences, 9% to 15% of them singletons; the top ten hold roughly 2.5%. The input for sequencing was whole blood, taken at baseline. The origin of the receptors is an adult who was a healthcare worker with PCR-confirmed SARS-CoV-2 infection or an uninfected control (not recorded which).

V is TRBV6-1 and J is TRBJ2-3; 7 positions agree with TRBD2. Germline V CDR1 and CDR2: MNHNS, SASEGT. V was clipped by 2 bases and J by 0 bases; unmatched bases: 8. The CDR3 runs 17 residues. CDR3 coding DNA: TGTGCCAGCAGTGAACCAGGACTAGGAGGGAGCACAGATACGCAGTATTTT. It translates to CASSEPGLGGSTDTQYF.

V usage is TRBV6-4 and J usage is TRBJ2-3; D is unclear. Germline CDR1 and CDR2: MRHNA and SNTAGT. V was cut by 0 bases and J by 0 bases, with 4 bases left in between. This CDR3 has 14 amino acids. The CDR3 loop reads CASSDSLSTDTQYF. For the CDR3, the DNA is TGTGCCAGCAGTGACTCACTCAGCACAGATACGCAGTATTTT.

This clonotype turned up a few times. This chain links TRBV11-3 with TRBJ2-7; tentatively, D is TRBD2 (5 bases). Trimming took off 0 bases at V and 2 bases at J, with 11 bases between the two ends. Per the germline V gene, CDR1 is SGHNT and CDR2 is YENEEA. CDR3 size: 15 residues. The CDR3 nucleotides read TGTGCCAGCAGCTTAGAAGGTAGCGCAACCTACGAGCAGTACTTC. The encoded protein is CASSLEGSATYEQYF.

This sequence joins TRBV5-4 and TRBJ1-3; D unresolved. There are 13 residues in the CDR3. Trimming took 0 bases from V and 2 from J, leaving 3 bases between them. Germline CDR1 SGHNT, CDR2 YYREEE (reference sequence). DNA for the CDR3: TGTGCCAGCAGCTTGGAACCTGGAAACACCATATATTTT. Amino acid sequence: CASSLEPGNTIYF.

This clonotype was seen more than once but under ten times. No DNA is shown, since the ends of the CDR3 on it are uncertain; the CDR3 is the one TCRdb lists. The gene calls are TRBV6-5 and TRBJ2-1; TRBD2 reflects the table's D call only, with no check against the DNA. The CDR3 extends over 13 residues, inclusive of both ends. CDR1 and CDR2 from the germline V gene are MNHEY and SVGAGI. Here the CDR3 reads CASSDFGSGTPLF.

In its sample, this clonotype was seen many times. Here the CDR3 reads CSVVGAYEQYF. DNA of the CDR3: TGCAGCGTTGTTGGGGCCTACGAGCAGTACTTC. The chain links TRBV29-1 to TRBJ2-7; D ambiguous. The CDR3 totals 11 residues. V lost 4 bases to trimming and J lost 2 bases, with 6 bases between them. Germline values: CDR1 SQVTM, CDR2 ANQGSEA.

The CDR3 spells CASSLIVRSYDGEQFF. The DNA of the CDR3 is TGTGCCAGCAGCCTAATAGTGCGCTCCTACGACGGTGAGCAGTTCTTC. The gene calls are TRBV13 and TRBJ2-1; D call uncertain. Germline values: CDR1 PRHDT, CDR2 FYEKMQ (reference sequence). CDR3 length: 16 amino acids. V lost 5 bases to trimming and J lost 9 bases, with 23 bases between them. The full variable domain, with the rest looked up from reference TRBV13 and TRBJ2-1, is AAGVIQSPRHLIKEKRETATLKCYPIPRHDTVYWYQQGPGQDPQFLISFYEKMQSDKGSIPDRFSAQQFSDYHSELNMSSLELGDSALYFCASSLIVRSYDGEQFFGPGTRLTVL.

This clonotype was counted at least ten times. This rearrangement joins TRBV20-1 to TRBJ2-1; 7 nucleotides agree with TRBD2. The V gene's germline CDR1 is DFQATT and CDR2 SNEGSKA (reference sequence). The CDR3 is made up of 14 amino acids. The V segment lost 6 bases and the J segment 10 bases; nucleotides outside the gene matches: 15. The CDR3 nucleotides read TGCAGTGCCTGGTCACTAGCGACTGGGGGAGAGCAGTTCTTC. Translation gives CSAWSLATGGEQFF.

This chain connects TRBV4-3 to TRBJ2-1, with D perhaps matching TRBD1 (5 bases). Germline CDR1 LGHNA, CDR2 YSLEER. The V and J ends lost 0 bases and 4 bases respectively, with 16 bases between them. The CDR3 totals 17 residues. The CDR3 here is CASSQDTSQGWYNEQFF. CDR3 bases: TGCGCCAGCAGCCAAGATACCTCGCAGGGTTGGTACAATGAGCAGTTCTTC.